This TCR beta chain was sequenced in a study of blood T cell repertoires in COVID-19. Study overall: The United States, Italy and Spain were the sources of the acute and convalescent COVID-19 samples. The analysed material was cDNA or gDNA that came from T cells, B-cell-depleted T cells, or PBMCs.

Authors' methods: Estimates of nucleated cell counts were drawn from the amplification of reference gene primers. Sequenced by immunoSEQ multiplex PCR; TCRdb stores in-frame clones only, minus some. That table furnishes V, J and clone size, whereas the DNA furnished D and trimming. The data contain more than 100,000 clones, 80% to 85% of them singletons. The CDR3 length is 14 residues. The V gene's germline CDR1 is SGDLS and CDR2 YYNGEE. V shed 1 base and J shed 0 bases, with 5 bases lying between them. The chain is built from TRBV9 and TRBJ1-3; D remains unclear. What was sequenced was peripheral blood. The TCR originated in an older woman with active or convalescent COVID-19. The CDR3 is CASSVFGSGNTIYF. In DNA form, the CDR3 reads TGTGCCAGCAGCGTATTCGGCTCTGGAAACACCATATATTTT. The variable domain in full, completed from reference TRBV9 and TRBJ1-3, reads DSGVTQTPKHLITATGQRVTLRCSPRSGDLSVYWYQQSLDQGLQFLIQYYNGEERAKGNILERFSAQQFPDLHSELNLSSLELGDSALYFCASSVFGSGNTIYFGEGSWLTVV.